The rows below give T cell receptor beta chains drawn from one sample of a study of cytomegalovirus exposure and HLA in healthy donors. Generated by immunoSEQ multiplex PCR, the TCRdb table keeps only in-frame clones and is missing some. The sample has about 160,000 clones, 65% to 85% seen once. Material for sequencing was PBMCs. These receptor sequences come from a male donor in good health and CMV-seronegative. Both conserved end residues are part of each CDR3. Some rows mark clone size as missing; the rest say once, few, many or name a class of expanded clone.

v_call: TRBV30; j_call: TRBJ1-3; clone_size: .; cdr3_aa: CAWSPPQGNTIYF
v_call: TRBV21-1; j_call: TRBJ2-7; clone_size: .; cdr3_aa: CASVSGVGGGPPYEQYF
v_call: TRBV25-1; j_call: TRBJ2-1; clone_size: .; cdr3_aa: CASSRTSGSYNEQFF
v_call: TRBV28; j_call: TRBJ2-7; clone_size: .; cdr3_aa: CATVPGLAGESYEQYF
v_call: TRBV19; j_call: TRBJ1-5; clone_size: .; cdr3_aa: CASSIVTAERRQPQHF
v_call: TRBV4-2; j_call: TRBJ2-7; clone_size: .; cdr3_aa: CASSQDRASGVLLYEQYF
v_call: TRBV6-5; j_call: TRBJ2-7; clone_size: .; cdr3_aa: CASSPLGTNSYEQYF
v_call: TRBV6-5; j_call: TRBJ2-2; clone_size: .; cdr3_aa: CASSYSTGYTGELFF
v_call: TRBV27; j_call: TRBJ1-5; clone_size: .; cdr3_aa: CASSLGVNSNQPQHF
v_call: TRBV2; j_call: TRBJ2-3; clone_size: .; cdr3_aa: CASSVLAGETDTQYF
v_call: TRBV7-2; j_call: TRBJ2-7; clone_size: .; cdr3_aa: CASSLALIPLGSSDEQHF
v_call: TRBV27; j_call: TRBJ2-3; clone_size: .; cdr3_aa: CASSRFVAQRGTDTQYF
v_call: TRBV6-5; j_call: TRBJ1-5; clone_size: .; cdr3_aa: CASSSDRGPYQPQHF
v_call: TRBV4-3; j_call: TRBJ1-1; clone_size: .; cdr3_aa: CASSQESRGTEAFF
v_call: TRBV4-3; j_call: TRBJ1-4; clone_size: once; cdr3_aa: CASSQDVGRGAGNEKLFF
v_call: TRBV15; j_call: TRBJ1-1; clone_size: few; cdr3_aa: CATSMTGGTEAFF